This is a list of T cell receptor beta chains from one sample in a study of blood T cell repertoires in COVID-19. Profiling relied on immunoSEQ multiplex PCR, and the TCRdb table lists in-frame clones only, not all of them. This sample has about 400,000 clones, with roughly 90% found just once. The material sequenced was PBMCs or T cells enriched from blood (not recorded which). Receptor source: a woman aged 35 to 49 with acute COVID-19. Both conserved end residues are part of each CDR3. The order of the fields is V gene, clone size, D gene, J gene, CDR3 protein, CDR3 DNA. The D gene is left open where the match is weak. Only some rows state a clone size, as once, few, many or a class for expanded clones.

TRBV9,.,.,TRBJ2-2,CASSVGSGATGELFF,TGTGCCAGCAGCGTAGGGTCAGGGGCCACCGGGGAGCTGTTTTTT
TRBV14,.,.,TRBJ1-1,CASSLLRQPREAFF,TGTGCCAGCAGCCTACTAAGACAGCCTCGTGAAGCTTTCTTT
TRBV5-1,.,.,TRBJ1-4,CASSLQGPVANEKLFF,TGCGCCAGCAGCTTACAGGGCCCGGTGGCTAATGAAAAACTGTTTTTT
TRBV5-6,.,.,TRBJ1-2,CASSLDPGSGYTF,TGTGCCAGCAGCCTAGACCCGGGAAGTGGCTACACCTTC
TRBV3-1/TRBV3-2,.,TRBD1,TRBJ1-3,CASSRQGTGNTIYF,TGTGCCAGCAGTCGACAGGGGACCGGAAACACCATATATTTT
TRBV20-1,.,.,TRBJ1-2,CSASGGTSPPGYTF,TGCAGTGCTAGTGGGGGCACTTCTCCCCCTGGCTACACCTTC
TRBV30,.,TRBD2,TRBJ2-3,CAWSATSGPLRTDTQYF,TGTGCCTGGAGTGCAACTAGCGGGCCCCTTCGCACAGATACGCAGTATTTT
TRBV7-9,.,TRBD1,TRBJ1-6,CASSWPPGQGVYNSPLHF,TGTGCCAGCAGCTGGCCTCCGGGACAGGGGGTCTATAATTCACCCCTCCACTTT
TRBV7-9,.,.,TRBJ1-5,CASSMPGDSNQPQHF,TGTGCCAGCAGCATGCCCGGAGACAGCAATCAGCCCCAGCATTTT
TRBV6-5,.,TRBD2,TRBJ2-1,CASIAPGTSYNEQFF,TGTGCCAGCATAGCCCCGGGGACTAGCTACAATGAGCAGTTCTTC
TRBV6-5,.,TRBD2,TRBJ2-1,CASKPGLALNEQFF,TGTGCCAGCAAGCCGGGACTAGCTTTGAATGAGCAGTTCTTC
TRBV9,.,TRBD2,TRBJ2-5,CASSEPGASGGPWETQYF,TGTGCCAGCAGCGAACCGGGGGCTAGCGGGGGTCCATGGGAGACCCAGTACTTC
TRBV27,.,.,TRBJ1-2,CASSFGNRYGYTF,TGTGCCAGCAGTTTCGGGAACCGCTATGGCTACACCTTC
TRBV25-1,.,TRBD1,TRBJ2-5,CASSESRTGGGETQYF,TGTGCCAGCAGTGAATCCCGGACAGGGGGAGGGGAGACCCAGTACTTC
TRBV2,.,.,TRBJ1-5,CASRGGNSNQPQHF,TGTGCCAGCAGGGGCGGGAACAGCAATCAGCCCCAGCATTTT
TRBV18,.,.,TRBJ2-5,CASSQSVIGGGLKETQYF,TGTGCCAGCTCCCAATCGGTTATTGGCGGGGGCCTAAAAGAGACCCAGTACTTC
TRBV6-2/TRBV6-3,.,.,TRBJ1-2,CASSPRGVYGYTF,TGTGCCAGCAGTCCCCGGGGGGTCTATGGCTACACCTTC
TRBV6-1,many,.,TRBJ1-2,CASREDRYYGYTF,TGTGCCAGCAGGGAAGACAGATACTATGGCTACACCTTC
TRBV5-4,.,TRBD2,TRBJ2-1,CASSGSPGLAGWSYNEQFF,TGTGCCAGCAGCGGAAGCCCGGGACTAGCGGGGTGGTCCTACAATGAGCAGTTCTTC
TRBV19,.,TRBD1,TRBJ2-3,CASSIRTGVDTQYF,TGTGCCAGTAGTATCAGGACAGGGGTAGATACGCAGTATTTT
TRBV5-6,.,TRBD2,TRBJ2-1,CASSLGLTSGGLDEQFF,TGTGCCAGCAGCTTGGGCCTGACTAGCGGGGGTCTCGATGAGCAGTTCTTC
TRBV4-1,.,TRBD2,TRBJ2-2,CASSQEPPAGGRTGELFF,TGCGCCAGCAGCCAAGAGCCTCCAGCGGGGGGGCGGACCGGGGAGCTGTTTTTT
TRBV10-3,.,.,TRBJ1-5,CAISERSLSNQPQHF,TGTGCCATCAGTGAGCGGAGCTTAAGCAATCAGCCCCAGCATTTT
TRBV12-5,.,TRBD2,TRBJ2-3,CASGSGLAGVTDTQYF,TGTGCTAGTGGTTCGGGACTAGCGGGGGTCACAGATACGCAGTATTTT
TRBV20-1,.,.,TRBJ1-5,CSASRGGAQYSNQPQHF,TGCAGTGCTAGTCGGGGCGGGGCTCAATATAGCAATCAGCCCCAGCATTTT
TRBV24-1,.,.,TRBJ1-2,CATSDSRATKANYGYTF,TGTGCCACCAGTGACTCGAGGGCAACCAAAGCTAACTATGGCTACACCTTC
TRBV5-4,.,TRBD2,TRBJ2-1,CASSPGGRKGDNEQFF,TGTGCCAGCAGCCCGGGGGGACGCAAAGGCGACAATGAGCAGTTCTTC
TRBV6-5,.,.,TRBJ1-1,CASSLEAVFTEAFF,TGTGCCAGCAGCCTAGAGGCAGTTTTCACTGAAGCTTTCTTT
TRBV15,.,.,TRBJ1-1,CATSRERVTANTEAFF,TGTGCCACCAGCAGAGAGAGGGTCACAGCGAACACTGAAGCTTTCTTT
TRBV21-1,.,.,TRBJ1-3,CATGQGASGNTIYF,TGTGCCACCGGACAGGGGGCTTCTGGAAACACCATATATTTT
TRBV29-1,.,.,TRBJ1-1,CSVVGGTEAFF,TGCAGCGTTGTCGGGGGCACTGAAGCTTTCTTT
TRBV5-6,few,.,TRBJ1-1,CASSLGAGDEAFF,TGTGCCAGCAGCTTGGGGGCAGGGGATGAAGCTTTCTTT
TRBV11-2,.,TRBD1,TRBJ2-3,CASSLDRGVSDTQYF,TGTGCCAGCAGCCTCGACAGGGGTGTATCAGATACGCAGTATTTT
TRBV6-5,.,TRBD1,TRBJ1-2,CASSPDRANNYGYTF,TGTGCCAGCAGCCCGGACAGGGCGAATAACTATGGCTACACCTTC
TRBV23-1,.,.,TRBJ2-1,CASSRGAGLSSYNEQFF,TGCGCCAGCAGTCGAGGAGCGGGCCTAAGCTCCTACAATGAGCAGTTCTTC
TRBV27,.,TRBD1,TRBJ1-4,CASSLSPGQGTNEKLFF,TGTGCCAGCAGTTTATCGCCTGGACAGGGTACTAATGAAAAACTGTTTTTT
TRBV7-8,.,TRBD2,TRBJ2-3,CASSFSRGGSTDTQYF,TGTGCCAGCAGCTTCTCCCGGGGGGGGAGCACAGATACGCAGTATTTT
TRBV2,few,.,TRBJ1-2,CASSGAQYYGYTF,TGTGCCAGCAGTGGGGCGCAGTACTATGGCTACACCTTC
TRBV29-1,.,.,TRBJ2-2,CSVGRYTGELFF,TGCAGCGTTGGCCGGTACACCGGGGAGCTGTTTTTT
TRBV11-2,.,TRBD1,TRBJ1-1,CASSSRQGGIPEAFF,TGTGCCAGCAGCTCCAGACAGGGGGGTATTCCTGAAGCTTTCTTT
TRBV11-2,.,TRBD2,TRBJ2-1,CASSFLAGESSYNEQFF,TGTGCCAGCAGCTTTCTGGCGGGGGAAAGCTCCTACAATGAGCAGTTCTTC
TRBV7-8,.,.,TRBJ2-7,CASSFSLSYEQYF,TGTGCCAGCAGCTTCTCCTTATCCTACGAGCAGTACTTC
TRBV12-3/TRBV12-4,once,.,TRBJ2-3,CASSFTDTQYF,TGTGCCAGCAGTTTTACTGATACGCAGTATTTT
TRBV30,.,TRBD2,TRBJ2-2,CAWSVRRGGTGELFF,TGTGCCTGGAGTGTACGCCGCGGGGGGACCGGGGAGCTGTTTTTT
TRBV19,.,.,TRBJ1-1,CASKTNRAMNTEAFF,TGTGCCAGTAAGACTAACAGGGCTATGAACACTGAAGCTTTCTTT
TRBV5-1,.,.,TRBJ2-3,CASSLQGRTDTQYF,TGCGCCAGCAGCTTACAGGGTCGCACAGATACGCAGTATTTT
TRBV6-5,.,.,TRBJ1-1,CASSSPRNTEAFF,TGTGCCAGCAGTTCCCCGAGGAACACTGAAGCTTTCTTT
TRBV2,few,.,TRBJ2-7,CASSDRVAGEQYF,TGTGCCAGCAGTGACAGGGTAGCCGGAGAGCAGTACTTC
TRBV29-1,.,.,TRBJ1-1,CSVVGRSGTEAFF,TGCAGCGTTGTCGGGAGATCGGGCACTGAAGCTTTCTTT
TRBV2,.,TRBD2,TRBJ2-5,CASIDGLAGTETQYF,TGTGCCAGCATAGATGGGCTAGCGGGGACGGAGACCCAGTACTTC
TRBV10-1,once,.,TRBJ2-7,CASSESGTVTKQYF,TGCGCCAGCAGTGAGTCCGGGACTGTTACGAAGCAGTACTTC
TRBV7-2,.,.,TRBJ2-7,CATSPGAVRSYEQYF,TGTGCCACCTCACCCGGCGCGGTGAGGTCCTACGAGCAGTACTTC
TRBV7-9,.,.,TRBJ1-2,CASSLALTANYGYTF,TGTGCCAGCAGCTTAGCTTTGACAGCCAACTATGGCTACACCTTC
TRBV19,.,.,TRBJ1-2,CASNPTAGANYGYTF,TGTGCCAGTAACCCCACAGCAGGGGCTAACTATGGCTACACCTTC